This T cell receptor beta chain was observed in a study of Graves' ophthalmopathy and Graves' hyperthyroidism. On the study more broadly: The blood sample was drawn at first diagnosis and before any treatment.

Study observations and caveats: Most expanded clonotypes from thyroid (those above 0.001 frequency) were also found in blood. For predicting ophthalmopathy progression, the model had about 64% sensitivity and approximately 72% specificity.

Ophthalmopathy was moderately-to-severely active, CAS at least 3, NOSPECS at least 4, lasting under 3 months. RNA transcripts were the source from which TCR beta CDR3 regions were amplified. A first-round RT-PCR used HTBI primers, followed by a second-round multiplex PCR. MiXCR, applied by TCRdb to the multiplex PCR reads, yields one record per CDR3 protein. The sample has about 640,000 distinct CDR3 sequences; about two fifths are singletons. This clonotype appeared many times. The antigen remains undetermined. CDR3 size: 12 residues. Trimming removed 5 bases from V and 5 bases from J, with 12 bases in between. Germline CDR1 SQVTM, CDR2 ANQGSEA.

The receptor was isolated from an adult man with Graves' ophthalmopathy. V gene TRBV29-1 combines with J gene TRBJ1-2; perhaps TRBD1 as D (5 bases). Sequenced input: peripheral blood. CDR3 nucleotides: TGCAGCGTTTCCCGACAGACATATGGCTACACCTTC. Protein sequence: CSVSRQTYGYTF.